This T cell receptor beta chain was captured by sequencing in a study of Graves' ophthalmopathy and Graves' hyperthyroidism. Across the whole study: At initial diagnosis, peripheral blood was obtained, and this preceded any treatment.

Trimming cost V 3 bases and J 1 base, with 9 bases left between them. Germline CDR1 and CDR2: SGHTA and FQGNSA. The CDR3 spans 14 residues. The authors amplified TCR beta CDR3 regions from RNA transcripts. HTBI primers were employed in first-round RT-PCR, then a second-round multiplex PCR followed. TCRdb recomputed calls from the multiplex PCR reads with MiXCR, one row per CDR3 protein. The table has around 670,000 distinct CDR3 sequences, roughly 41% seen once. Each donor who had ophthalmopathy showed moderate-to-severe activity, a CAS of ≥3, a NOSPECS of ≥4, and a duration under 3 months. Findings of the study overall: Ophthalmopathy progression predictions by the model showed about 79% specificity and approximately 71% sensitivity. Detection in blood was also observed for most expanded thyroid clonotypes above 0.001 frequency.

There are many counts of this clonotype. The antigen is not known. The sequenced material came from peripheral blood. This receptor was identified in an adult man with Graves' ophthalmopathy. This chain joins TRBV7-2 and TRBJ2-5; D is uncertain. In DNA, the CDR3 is TGTGCCAGCAGCTTCCCGGGTGTCCAAGAGACCCAGTACTTC. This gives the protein CASSFPGVQETQYF.